The present entry profiles one T cell receptor beta chain with its context. The table came from immunoSEQ multiplex PCR; TCRdb's copy has only in-frame clones and leaves some out. The data hold under 130,000 clones, with approximately 72% observed a single time. These data are taken from a study of blood T cell repertoires in COVID-19. The CDR3 sequence is 14 residues long. Germline V lookup: CDR1 MNHEY, CDR2 SVGAGI. The V end lost 7 bases, the J end lost 5 bases, and 17 bases lay between the germline ends. The TCR comes from a woman in her 70s with acute or convalescent COVID-19. The sample taken for sequencing was peripheral blood. This chain joins TRBV6-5 and TRBJ1-1; D is possibly TRBD1 (5 bases). This chain's CDR3 is CASTPGGGRTEAFF. In nucleotides, the CDR3 is TGTGCCAGCACCCCCGGGGGTGGGAGGACTGAAGCTTTCTTT.